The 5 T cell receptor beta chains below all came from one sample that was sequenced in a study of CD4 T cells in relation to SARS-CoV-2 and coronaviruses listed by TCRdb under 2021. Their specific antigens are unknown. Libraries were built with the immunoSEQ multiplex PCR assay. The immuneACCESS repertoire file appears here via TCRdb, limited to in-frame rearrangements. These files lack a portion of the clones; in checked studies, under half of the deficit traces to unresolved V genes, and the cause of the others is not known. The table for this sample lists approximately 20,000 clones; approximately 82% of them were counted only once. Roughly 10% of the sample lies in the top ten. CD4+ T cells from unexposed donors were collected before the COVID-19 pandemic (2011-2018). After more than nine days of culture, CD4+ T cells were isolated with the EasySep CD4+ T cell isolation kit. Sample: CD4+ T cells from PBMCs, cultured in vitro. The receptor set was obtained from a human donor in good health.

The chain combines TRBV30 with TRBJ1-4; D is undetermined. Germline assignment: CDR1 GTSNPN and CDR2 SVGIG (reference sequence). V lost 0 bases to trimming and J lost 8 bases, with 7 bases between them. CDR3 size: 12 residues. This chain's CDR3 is CAWSVLREKLFF. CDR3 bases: TGTGCCTGGAGTGTACTAAGGGAAAAACTGTTTTTT. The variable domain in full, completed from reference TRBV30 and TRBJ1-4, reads SQTIHQWPATLVQPVGSPLSLECTVEGTSNPNLYWYRQAAGRGLQLLFYSVGIGQISSEVPQNLSASRPQDRQFILSSKKLLLSDSGFYLCAWSVLREKLFFGSGTQLSVL.

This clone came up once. The CDR3 nucleotides read TGTGCCAGCAGCAGGGGTGGGCGGGACTCCCAAGAGACCCAGTACTTC. This codes for CASSRGGRDSQETQYF. The rearrangement uses TRBV4-2 and TRBJ2-5; a weak D match, TRBD2 (6 bases). Germline V gene sequence: CDR1 LGHNA, CDR2 YNFKEQ. V was cut by 5 bases and J by 1 base, with 17 bases left in between. CDR3 length equals 16 residues.

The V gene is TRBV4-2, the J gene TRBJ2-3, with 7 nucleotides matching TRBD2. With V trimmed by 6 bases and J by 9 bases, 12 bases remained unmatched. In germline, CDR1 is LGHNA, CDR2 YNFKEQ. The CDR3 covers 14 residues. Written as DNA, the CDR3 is TGTGCCAGCAGACCTAGCGGACTAGTAGGGACGCAGTATTTT. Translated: CASRPSGLVGTQYF.

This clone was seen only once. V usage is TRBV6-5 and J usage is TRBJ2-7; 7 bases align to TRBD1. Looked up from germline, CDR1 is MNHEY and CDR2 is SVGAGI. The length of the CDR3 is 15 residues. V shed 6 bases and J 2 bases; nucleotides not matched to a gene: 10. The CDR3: CASRTGQRTTYEQYF. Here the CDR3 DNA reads TGTGCCAGCAGGACAGGGCAAAGGACGACCTACGAGCAGTACTTC.

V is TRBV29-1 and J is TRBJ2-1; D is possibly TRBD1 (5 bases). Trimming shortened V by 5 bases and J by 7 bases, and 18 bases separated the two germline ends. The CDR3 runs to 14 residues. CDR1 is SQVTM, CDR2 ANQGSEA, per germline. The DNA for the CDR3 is TGCAGCGTTCGACTTAGGGGTGTGGTAAATGAGCAGTTCTTC. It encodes CSVRLRGVVNEQFF.